Sequencing of this TCR beta chain was carried out in a study of blood T cell repertoires in COVID-19. In the original processing: Researchers report that nucleated cell counts were estimated from reference gene primer amplification. Measured with immunoSEQ multiplex PCR; TCRdb has only the in-frame clones, and not every one. V, J and clone size reflect that table, while D and trimming were determined from the DNA. Here the sample spans roughly 330,000 clones, around 86% being singletons. The sequenced material came from peripheral blood. The sequence was collected from a woman aged 50 to 60 with acute or convalescent COVID-19.

In DNA, the CDR3 is TGTGCCAGCAGCCGGGGAGGCCCCGAGACCCAGTACTTC. This translates into CASSRGGPETQYF. The V and J genes are TRBV11-2 and TRBJ2-5, with D possibly being TRBD2 (6 bases). The CDR3 consists of 13 residues. The germline gives CDR1 SGHAT, CDR2 FQNNGV. The V gene lost 5 bases and the J gene lost 5 bases, with 12 bases spanning the gap.